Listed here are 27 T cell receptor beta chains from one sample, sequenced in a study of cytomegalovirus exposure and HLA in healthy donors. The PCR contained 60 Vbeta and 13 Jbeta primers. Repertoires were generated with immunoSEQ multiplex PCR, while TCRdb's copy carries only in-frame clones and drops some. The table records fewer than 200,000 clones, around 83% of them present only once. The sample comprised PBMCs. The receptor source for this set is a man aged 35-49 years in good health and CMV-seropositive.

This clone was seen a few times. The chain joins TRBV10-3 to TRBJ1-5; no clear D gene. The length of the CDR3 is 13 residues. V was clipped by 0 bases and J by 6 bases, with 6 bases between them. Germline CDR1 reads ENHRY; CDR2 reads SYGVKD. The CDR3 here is CAISESGSQPQHF. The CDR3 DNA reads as TGTGCCATCAGTGAGTCCGGGAGTCAGCCCCAGCATTTT.

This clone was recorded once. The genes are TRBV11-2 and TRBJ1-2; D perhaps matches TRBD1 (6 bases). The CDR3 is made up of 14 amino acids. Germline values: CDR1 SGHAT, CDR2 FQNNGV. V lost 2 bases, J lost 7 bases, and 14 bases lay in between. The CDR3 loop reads CASSLSQGMGGYTF. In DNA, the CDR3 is TGTGCCAGCAGCTTATCCCAGGGGATGGGTGGCTACACCTTC. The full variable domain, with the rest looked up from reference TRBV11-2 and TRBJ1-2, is EAGVAQSPRYKIIEKRQSVAFWCNPISGHATLYWYQQILGQGPKLLIQFQNNGVVDDSQLPKDRFSAERLKGVDSTLKIQPAKLEDSAVYLCASSLSQGMGGYTFGSGTRLTVV.

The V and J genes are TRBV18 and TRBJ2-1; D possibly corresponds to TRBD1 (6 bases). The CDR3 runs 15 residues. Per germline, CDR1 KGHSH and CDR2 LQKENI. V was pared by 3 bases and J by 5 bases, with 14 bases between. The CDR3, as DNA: TGTGCCAGCTCACCGGGCAGGGGAGTGGACAATGAGCAGTTCTTC. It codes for CASSPGRGVDNEQFF.

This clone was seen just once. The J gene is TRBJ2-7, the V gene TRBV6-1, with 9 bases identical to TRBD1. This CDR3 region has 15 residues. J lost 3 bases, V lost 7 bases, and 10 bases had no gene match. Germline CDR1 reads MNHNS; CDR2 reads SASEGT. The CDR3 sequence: CASTPTTGGIYEQYF. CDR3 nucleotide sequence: TGTGCCAGCACTCCGACGACAGGGGGGATCTACGAGCAGTACTTC.

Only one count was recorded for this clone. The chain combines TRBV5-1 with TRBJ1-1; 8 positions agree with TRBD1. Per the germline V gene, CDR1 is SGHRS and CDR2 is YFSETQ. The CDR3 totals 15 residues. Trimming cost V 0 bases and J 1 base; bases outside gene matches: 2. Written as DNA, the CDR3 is TGCGCCAGCAGCTTGGCAGGGACAGGGAACACTGAAGCTTTCTTT. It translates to CASSLAGTGNTEAFF.

In nucleotides, the CDR3 is TGTGCCAGTAGTATAGATTCAGGGGTCCTTTCTGGCTACACCTTC. Translated: CASSIDSGVLSGYTF. J is TRBJ1-2 and V is TRBV19, with D tentatively TRBD1 (6 bases). Germline V gene sequence: CDR1 LNHDA, CDR2 SQIVND (reference sequence). The CDR3 spans 15 residues. The V gene lost 0 bases and the J gene lost 7 bases, with 15 bases spanning the gap.

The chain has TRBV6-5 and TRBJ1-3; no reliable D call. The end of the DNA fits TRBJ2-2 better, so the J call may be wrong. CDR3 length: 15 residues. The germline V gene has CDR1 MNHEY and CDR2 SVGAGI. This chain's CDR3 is CASSAEPANTGELFF. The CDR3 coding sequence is TGTGCCAGCAGCGCCGAGCCCGCGAACACCGGGGAGCTGTTTTTT.

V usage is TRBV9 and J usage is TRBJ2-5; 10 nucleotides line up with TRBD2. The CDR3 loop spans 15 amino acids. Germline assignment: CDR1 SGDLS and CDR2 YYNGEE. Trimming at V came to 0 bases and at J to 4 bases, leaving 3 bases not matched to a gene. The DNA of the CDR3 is TGTGCCAGCAGCGTAGGCTTAGCGGGAGGAGAGACCCAGTACTTC. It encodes CASSVGLAGGETQYF.

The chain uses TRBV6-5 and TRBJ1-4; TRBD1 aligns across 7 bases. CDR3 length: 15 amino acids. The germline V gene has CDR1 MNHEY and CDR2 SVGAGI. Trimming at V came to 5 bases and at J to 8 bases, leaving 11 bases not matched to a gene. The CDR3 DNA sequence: TGTGCCAGCAGTCCCCTGACAGGGATAAAGGAAAAACTGTTTTTT. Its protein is CASSPLTGIKEKLFF.

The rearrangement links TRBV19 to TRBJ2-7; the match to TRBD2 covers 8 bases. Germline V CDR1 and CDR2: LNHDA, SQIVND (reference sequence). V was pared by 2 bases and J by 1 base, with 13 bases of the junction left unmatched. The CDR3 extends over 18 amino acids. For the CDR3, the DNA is TGTGCCAGTAGTATATTTGGGACTAGTGATCGGGGTTCCTACGAGCAGTACTTC. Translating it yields CASSIFGTSDRGSYEQYF.

This chain's CDR3 is CASSRLAALTTEAFF. The CDR3 nucleotides read TGTGCCAGCAGCCGACTCGCTGCTCTTACCACTGAAGCTTTCTTT. V usage is TRBV7-3 and J usage is TRBJ1-1; D is unclear. Trimming took off 5 bases at V and 4 bases at J, with 17 bases between the two ends. The CDR3 length is 15 residues. Germline lookup yields CDR1 SGHTA and CDR2 FQGTGA.

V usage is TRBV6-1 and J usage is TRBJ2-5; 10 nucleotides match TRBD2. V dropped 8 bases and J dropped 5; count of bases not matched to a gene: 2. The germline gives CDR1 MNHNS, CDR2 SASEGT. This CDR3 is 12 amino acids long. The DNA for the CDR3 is TGTGCCAGCGGGACTAGCGTTGAGACCCAGTACTTC. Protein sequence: CASGTSVETQYF.

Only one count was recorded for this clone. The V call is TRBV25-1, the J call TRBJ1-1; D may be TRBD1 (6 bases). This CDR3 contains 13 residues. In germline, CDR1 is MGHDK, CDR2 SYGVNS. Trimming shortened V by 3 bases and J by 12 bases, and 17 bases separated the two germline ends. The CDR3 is CASSDNAQGSPFF. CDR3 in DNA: TGTGCCAGCAGTGATAACGCCCAGGGGAGTCCTTTCTTT.

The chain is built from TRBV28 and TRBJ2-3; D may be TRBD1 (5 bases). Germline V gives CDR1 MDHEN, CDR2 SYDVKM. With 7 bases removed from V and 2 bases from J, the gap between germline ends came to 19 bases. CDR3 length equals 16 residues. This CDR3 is CASTPDIDGHTDTQYF. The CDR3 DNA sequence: TGTGCCAGCACCCCGGACATCGACGGTCACACAGATACGCAGTATTTT.

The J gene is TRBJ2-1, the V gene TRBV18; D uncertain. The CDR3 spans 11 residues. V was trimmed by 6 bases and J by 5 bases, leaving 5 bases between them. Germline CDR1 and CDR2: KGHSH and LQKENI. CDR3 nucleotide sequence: TGTGCCAGCTCGAGAGACAATGAGCAGTTCTTC. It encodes CASSRDNEQFF.

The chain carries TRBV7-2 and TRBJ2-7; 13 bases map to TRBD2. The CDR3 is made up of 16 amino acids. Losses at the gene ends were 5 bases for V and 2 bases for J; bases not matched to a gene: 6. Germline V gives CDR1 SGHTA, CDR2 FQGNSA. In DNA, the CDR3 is TGTGCCAGCAGCCCCCGACTAGCGGGAGGAACCTACGAGCAGTACTTC. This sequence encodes CASSPRLAGGTYEQYF.

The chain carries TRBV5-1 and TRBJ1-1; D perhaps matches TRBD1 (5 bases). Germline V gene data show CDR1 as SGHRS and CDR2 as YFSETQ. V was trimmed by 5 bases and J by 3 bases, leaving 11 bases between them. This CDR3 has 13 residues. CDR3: CASSQGEDTEAFF. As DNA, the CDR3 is TGCGCCAGCAGTCAGGGCGAAGACACTGAAGCTTTCTTT.

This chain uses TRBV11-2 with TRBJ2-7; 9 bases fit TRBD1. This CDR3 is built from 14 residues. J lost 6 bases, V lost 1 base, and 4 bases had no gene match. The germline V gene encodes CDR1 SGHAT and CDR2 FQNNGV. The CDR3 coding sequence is TGTGCCAGCAGCTTAGGGGACAGGGTTGTCGAGCAGTACTTC. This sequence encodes CASSLGDRVVEQYF. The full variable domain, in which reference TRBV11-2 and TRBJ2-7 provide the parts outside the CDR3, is EAGVAQSPRYKIIEKRQSVAFWCNPISGHATLYWYQQILGQGPKLLIQFQNNGVVDDSQLPKDRFSAERLKGVDSTLKIQPAKLEDSAVYLCASSLGDRVVEQYFGPGTRLTVT.

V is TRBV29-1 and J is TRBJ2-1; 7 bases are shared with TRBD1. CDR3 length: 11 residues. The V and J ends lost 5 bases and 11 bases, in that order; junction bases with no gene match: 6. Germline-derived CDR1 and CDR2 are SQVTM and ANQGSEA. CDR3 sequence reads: CSVPEDRKQFF. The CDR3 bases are TGCAGCGTTCCTGAGGACAGGAAGCAGTTCTTC.

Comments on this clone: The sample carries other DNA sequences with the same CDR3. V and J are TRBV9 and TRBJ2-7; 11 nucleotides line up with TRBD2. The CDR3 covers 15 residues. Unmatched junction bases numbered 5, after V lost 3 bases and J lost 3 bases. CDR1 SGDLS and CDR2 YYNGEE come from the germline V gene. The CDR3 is CASSALAGGFYEQYF. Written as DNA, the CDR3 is TGTGCCAGCAGCGCCCTAGCGGGGGGTTTCTACGAGCAGTACTTC.

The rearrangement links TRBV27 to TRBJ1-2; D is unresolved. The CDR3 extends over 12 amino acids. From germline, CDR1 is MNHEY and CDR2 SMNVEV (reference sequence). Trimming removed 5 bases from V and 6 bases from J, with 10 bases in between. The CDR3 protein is CASSGGFDGYTF. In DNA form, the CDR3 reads TGTGCCAGCAGTGGAGGGTTCGATGGCTACACCTTC.

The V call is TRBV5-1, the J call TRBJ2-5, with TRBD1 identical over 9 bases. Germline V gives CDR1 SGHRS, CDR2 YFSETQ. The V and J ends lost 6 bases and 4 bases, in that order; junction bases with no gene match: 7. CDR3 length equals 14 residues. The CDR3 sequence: CASIPTGGAETQYF. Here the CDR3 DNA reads TGCGCCAGCATTCCGACAGGGGGGGCAGAGACCCAGTACTTC.

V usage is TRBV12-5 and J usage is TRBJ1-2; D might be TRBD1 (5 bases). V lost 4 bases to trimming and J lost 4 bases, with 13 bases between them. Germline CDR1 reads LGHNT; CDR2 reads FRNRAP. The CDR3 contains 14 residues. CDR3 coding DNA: TGTGCTAGTGGTTCAAACAGGATCGCCTATGGCTACACCTTC. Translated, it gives CASGSNRIAYGYTF.

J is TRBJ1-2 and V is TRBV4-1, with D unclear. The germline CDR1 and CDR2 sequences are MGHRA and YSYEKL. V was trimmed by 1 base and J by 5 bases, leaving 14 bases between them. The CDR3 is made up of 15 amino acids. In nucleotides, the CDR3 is TGCGCCAGCAGCCAAGCGGAGGGAACTTTTTATGGCTACACCTTC. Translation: CASSQAEGTFYGYTF.

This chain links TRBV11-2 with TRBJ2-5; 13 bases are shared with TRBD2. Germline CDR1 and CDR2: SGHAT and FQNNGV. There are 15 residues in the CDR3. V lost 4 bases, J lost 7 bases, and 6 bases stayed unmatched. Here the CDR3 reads CASSYGLAGAATQYF. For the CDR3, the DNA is TGTGCCAGCAGCTACGGACTAGCGGGAGCGGCGACCCAGTACTTC.

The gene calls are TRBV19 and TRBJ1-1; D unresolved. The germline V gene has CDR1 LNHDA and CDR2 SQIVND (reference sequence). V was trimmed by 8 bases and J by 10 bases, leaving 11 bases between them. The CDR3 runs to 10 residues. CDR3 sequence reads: CASSQGGAFF. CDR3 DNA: TGTGCCAGTTCTCAAGGAGGAGCTTTCTTT.

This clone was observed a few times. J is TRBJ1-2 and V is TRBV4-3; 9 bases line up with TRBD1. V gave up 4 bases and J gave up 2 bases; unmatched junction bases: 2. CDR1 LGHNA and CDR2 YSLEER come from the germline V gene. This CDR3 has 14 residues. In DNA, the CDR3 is TGCGCCAGCAGCCGGGGACAGGGAAACTATGGCTACACCTTC. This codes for CASSRGQGNYGYTF.